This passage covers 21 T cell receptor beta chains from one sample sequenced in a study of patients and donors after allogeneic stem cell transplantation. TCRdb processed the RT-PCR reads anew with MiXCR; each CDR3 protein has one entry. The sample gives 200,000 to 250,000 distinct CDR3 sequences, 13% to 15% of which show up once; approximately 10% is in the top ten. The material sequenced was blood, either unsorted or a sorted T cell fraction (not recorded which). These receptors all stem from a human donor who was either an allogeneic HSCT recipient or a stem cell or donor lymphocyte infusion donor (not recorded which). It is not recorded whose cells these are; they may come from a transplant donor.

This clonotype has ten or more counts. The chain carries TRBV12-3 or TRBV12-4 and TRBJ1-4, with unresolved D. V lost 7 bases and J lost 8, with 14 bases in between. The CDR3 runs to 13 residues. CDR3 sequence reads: CASTLDAGEKLFF. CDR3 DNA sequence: TGTGCCAGCACCCTAGACGCCGGGGAAAAACTGTTTTTT.

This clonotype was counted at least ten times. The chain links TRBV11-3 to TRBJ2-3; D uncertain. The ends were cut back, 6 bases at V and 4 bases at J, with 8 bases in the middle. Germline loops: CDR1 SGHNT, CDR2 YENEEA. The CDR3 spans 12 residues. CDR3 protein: CASSSVADTQYF. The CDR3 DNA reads TGTGCCAGCAGTTCGGTGGCAGATACGCAGTATTTT.

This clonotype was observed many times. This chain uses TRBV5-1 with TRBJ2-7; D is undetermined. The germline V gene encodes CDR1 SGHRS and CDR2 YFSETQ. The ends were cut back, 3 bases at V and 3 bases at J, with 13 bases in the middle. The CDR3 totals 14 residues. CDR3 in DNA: TGCGCCAGCAGCTCCACCTTTTCCGGCTACGAGCAGTACTTC. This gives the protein CASSSTFSGYEQYF.

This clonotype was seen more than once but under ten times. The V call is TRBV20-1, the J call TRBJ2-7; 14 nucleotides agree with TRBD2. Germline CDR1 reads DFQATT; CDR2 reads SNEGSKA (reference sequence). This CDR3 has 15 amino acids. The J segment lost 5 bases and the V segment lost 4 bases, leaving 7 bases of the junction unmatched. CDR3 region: CSATRLAGGHHEQYF. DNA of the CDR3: TGCAGTGCTACACGACTAGCGGGAGGGCACCACGAGCAGTACTTC.

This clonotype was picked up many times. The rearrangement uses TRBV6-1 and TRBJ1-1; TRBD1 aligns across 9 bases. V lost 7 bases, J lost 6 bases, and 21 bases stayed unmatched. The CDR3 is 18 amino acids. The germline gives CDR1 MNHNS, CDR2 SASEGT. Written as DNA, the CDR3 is TGTGCCAGCAAACCCTGGACAGGGGACAAATCAACGTACGCTGAAGCTTTCTTT. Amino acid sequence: CASKPWTGDKSTYAEAFF.

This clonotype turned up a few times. CDR3: CASSPAGQNSYEQYF. The CDR3 region has the DNA TGTGCCAGCAGCCCCGCGGGACAGAACTCCTACGAGCAGTACTTC. This sequence joins TRBV4-2 and TRBJ2-7; a weak D match, TRBD1 (7 bases). Trimming pared 4 bases from V and 0 bases from J, leaving 13 bases between. The V gene's germline CDR1 is LGHNA and CDR2 YNFKEQ. This CDR3 has 15 residues.

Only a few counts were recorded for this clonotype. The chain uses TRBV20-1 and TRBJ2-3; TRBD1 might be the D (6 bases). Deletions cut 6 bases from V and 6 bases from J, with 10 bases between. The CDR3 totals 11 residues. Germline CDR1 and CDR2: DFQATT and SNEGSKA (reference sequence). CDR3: CSAARGDTQYF. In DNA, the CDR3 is TGCAGTGCGGCTAGGGGGGATACGCAGTATTTT.

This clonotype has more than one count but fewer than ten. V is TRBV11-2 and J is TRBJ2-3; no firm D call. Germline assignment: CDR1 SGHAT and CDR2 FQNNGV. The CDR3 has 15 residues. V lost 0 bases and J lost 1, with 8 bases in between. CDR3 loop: CASSLDTGGTDTQYF. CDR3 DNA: TGTGCCAGCAGCTTAGATACTGGGGGCACAGATACGCAGTATTTT.

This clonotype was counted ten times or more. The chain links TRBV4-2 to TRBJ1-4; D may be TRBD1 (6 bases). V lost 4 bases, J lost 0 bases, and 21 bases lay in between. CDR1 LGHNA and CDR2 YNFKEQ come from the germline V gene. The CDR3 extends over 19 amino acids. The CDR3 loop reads CASSPDGVIRGSTNEKLFF. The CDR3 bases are TGTGCCAGCAGCCCTGACGGGGTAATCAGGGGCTCAACTAATGAAAAACTGTTTTTT.

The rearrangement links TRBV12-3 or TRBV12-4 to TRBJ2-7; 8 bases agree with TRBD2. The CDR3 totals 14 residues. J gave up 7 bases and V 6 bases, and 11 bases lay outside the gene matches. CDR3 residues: CASRPSGGGFEQYF. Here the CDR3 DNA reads TGTGCCAGCAGACCAAGCGGGGGCGGGTTTGAGCAGTACTTC.

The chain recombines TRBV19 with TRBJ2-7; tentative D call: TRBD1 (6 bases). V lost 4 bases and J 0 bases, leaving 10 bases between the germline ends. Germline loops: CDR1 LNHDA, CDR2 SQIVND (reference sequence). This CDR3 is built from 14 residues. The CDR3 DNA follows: TGTGCCAGTAGTACGGGACAAAGCTCCTACGAGCAGTACTTC. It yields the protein CASSTGQSSYEQYF. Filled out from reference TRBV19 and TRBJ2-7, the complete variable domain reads DGGITQSPKYLFRKEGQNVTLSCEQNLNHDAMYWYRQDPGQGLRLIYYSQIVNDFQKGDIAEGYSVSREKKESFPLTVTSAQKNPTAFYLCASSTGQSSYEQYFGPGTRLTVT.

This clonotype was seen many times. CDR3 DNA: TGTGCCAGCACATCCCCGAGAGGGGGTGCCGGGGAGCTGTTTTTT. Residues: CASTSPRGGAGELFF. The chain couples TRBV7-6 to TRBJ2-2, with D possibly TRBD1 on 6 matching bases. From germline, CDR1 is SGHVS and CDR2 FNYEAQ. V shed 7 bases and J shed 6 bases, with 18 bases lying between them. The CDR3 has 15 amino acids.

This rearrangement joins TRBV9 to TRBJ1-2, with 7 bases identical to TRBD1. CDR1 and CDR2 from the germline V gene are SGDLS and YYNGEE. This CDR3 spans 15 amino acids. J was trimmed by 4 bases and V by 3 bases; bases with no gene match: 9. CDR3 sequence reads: CASSGQGGLGYGYTF. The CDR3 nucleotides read TGTGCCAGCAGCGGCCAGGGGGGGTTAGGCTATGGCTACACCTTC.

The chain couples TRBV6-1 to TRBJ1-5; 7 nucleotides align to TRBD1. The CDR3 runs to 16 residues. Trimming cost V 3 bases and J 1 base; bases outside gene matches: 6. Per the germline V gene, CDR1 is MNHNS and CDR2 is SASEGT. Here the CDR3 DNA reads TGTGCCAGCAGTGATAAGGGGGCTGGAAGCAATCAGCCCCAGCATTTT. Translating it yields CASSDKGAGSNQPQHF.

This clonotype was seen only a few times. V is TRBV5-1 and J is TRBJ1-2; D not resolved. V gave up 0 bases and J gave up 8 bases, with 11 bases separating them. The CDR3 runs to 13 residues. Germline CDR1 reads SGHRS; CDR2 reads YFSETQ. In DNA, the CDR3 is TGCGCCAGCAGCTTGGACCGAATAGGAGGCTACACCTTC. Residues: CASSLDRIGGYTF. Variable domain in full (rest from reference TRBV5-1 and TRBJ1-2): KAGVTQTPRYLIKTRGQQVTLSCSPISGHRSVSWYQQTPGQGLQFLFEYFSETQRNKGNFPGRFSGRQFSNSRSEMNVSTLELGDSALYLCASSLDRIGGYTFGSGTRLTVV.

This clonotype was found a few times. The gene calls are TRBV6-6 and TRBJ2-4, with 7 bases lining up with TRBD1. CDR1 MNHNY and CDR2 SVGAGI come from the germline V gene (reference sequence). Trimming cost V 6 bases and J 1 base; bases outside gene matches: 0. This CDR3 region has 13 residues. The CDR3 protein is CASRGQAKNIQYF. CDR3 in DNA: TGTGCCAGCAGGGGACAGGCCAAAAACATTCAGTACTTC.

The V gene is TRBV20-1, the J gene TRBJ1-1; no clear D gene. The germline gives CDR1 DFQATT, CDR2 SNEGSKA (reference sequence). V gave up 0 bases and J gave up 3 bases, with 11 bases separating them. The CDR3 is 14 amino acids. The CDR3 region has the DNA TGCAGTGCTAGAGAAGGTGGTCTGCACACTGAAGCTTTCTTT. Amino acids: CSAREGGLHTEAFF.

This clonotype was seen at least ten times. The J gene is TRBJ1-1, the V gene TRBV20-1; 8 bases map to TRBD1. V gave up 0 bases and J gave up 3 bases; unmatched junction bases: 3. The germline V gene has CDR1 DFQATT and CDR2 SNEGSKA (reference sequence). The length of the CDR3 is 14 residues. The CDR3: CSARDPRGHTEAFF. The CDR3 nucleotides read TGCAGTGCTAGAGATCCCAGGGGGCACACTGAAGCTTTCTTT.

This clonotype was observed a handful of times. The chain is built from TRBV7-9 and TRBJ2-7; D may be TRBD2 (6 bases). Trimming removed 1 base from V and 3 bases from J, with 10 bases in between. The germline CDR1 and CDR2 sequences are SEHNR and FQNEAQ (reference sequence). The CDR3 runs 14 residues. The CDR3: CASSLGGVNYEQYF. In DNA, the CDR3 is TGTGCCAGCAGCTTAGGGGGGGTTAACTACGAGCAGTACTTC.

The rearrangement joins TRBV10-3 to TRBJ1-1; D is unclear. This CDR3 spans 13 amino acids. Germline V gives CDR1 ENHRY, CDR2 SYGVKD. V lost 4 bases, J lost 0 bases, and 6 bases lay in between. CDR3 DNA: TGTGCCATCAGTGTAGCAGTGAACACTGAAGCTTTCTTT. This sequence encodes CAISVAVNTEAFF.

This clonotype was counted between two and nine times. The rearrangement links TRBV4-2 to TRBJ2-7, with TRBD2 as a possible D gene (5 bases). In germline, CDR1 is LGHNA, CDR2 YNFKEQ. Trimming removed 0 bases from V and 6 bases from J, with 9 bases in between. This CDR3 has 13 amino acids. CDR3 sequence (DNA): TGTGCCAGCAGCCAAGATATGGCGGGCGAGCAGTACTTC. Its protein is CASSQDMAGEQYF.